The text below deals with one T cell receptor (beta chain). Its antigen is still unknown. Base quality data are lacking; no much larger clone is found one base away. The data were taken from a study of T cell repertoires in aging, cancer and after chemotherapy (dated by TCRdb to the late 2010s). As for the study more broadly: The donors fell into six age groups ranging from 30 or younger to 70 or older, and each group had at least three individuals. Alongside 95 healthy donors serving as a reference group, the cohort included approximately 220 cancer patients, of whom roughly 92 had hematological cancers and more than 120 had solid cancers. Roughly 10 million TCR reads were contained in the full dataset. Paired pre- and post-chemotherapy samples in the hematological group came from chronic lymphocytic leukemia patients treated with fludarabine- or bendamustine-based regimens. To look at immunoaging and at how T cells reconstitute after chemotherapy, the study profiled TCR beta repertoires in peripheral blood from both healthy donors and cancer patients.

Beyond this particular receptor, the publication reports: According to the authors, the repertoire data do not permit conclusions about immunological memory after chemotherapy. Significantly lower blood TCR diversity and higher clonality were observed in untreated patients with hematological or solid cancers than in age-matched healthy donors. Declining TCR diversity with age in healthy donors was mainly explained by loss of richness; in cancer patients, loss of evenness also contributed. Median generation probability increased over the chemotherapy interval in both cancer cohorts, suggesting repertoire reconstitution through rebound thymic output. Lymphoid organ infiltration was present in the hematological cancer patients, and this infiltration may itself impair thymic emigration or the expansion of peripheral T cells.

The germline V gene yields SGHDT for CDR1 and YYEEEE for CDR2. Reading from cysteine to phenylalanine, the CDR3 counts 13 amino acids. CDR3 DNA is the only sequence kept; it has 39 bases, read in frame from the first base. The germline ends are 9 bases apart after V is trimmed by 5 bases and J by 3 bases. Rearranged TRB sequences spanning V, D and J segments were amplified by multiplex touch-down PCR using a mixed TRB-A/B primer pool. Illumina adapters and sample indices were attached to the amplicons through two consecutive PCR reactions run with Phusion HS II polymerase. The amplicons were purified from gel with the NucleoSpin Gel and PCR Clean-up kit and then assessed with Qubit and an Agilent 2100 Bioanalyzer. Sequencing of the libraries was done on an Illumina MiSeq with paired-end, single-indexed 600-cycle runs. The original pipeline was this. Processing of the TRB sequences was carried out with MiXCR versions 2.12 and 3.0.5. A clone was defined as each unique CDR3 nucleotide sequence, and only productive sequences supported by at least two reads were kept. The repertoire metrics were Shannon diversity, evenness, clonality (calculated as one minus evenness), and diversity profiles parameterized by alpha from 0 to 5. Generation probabilities of clones in paired pre- and post-chemotherapy samples were computed with the IGoR algorithm. TCRdb took the public reads, trimmed them with fastp at Q25, ran MiXCR for clone calling and kept in-frame beta chains. One record per CDR3 amino acid sequence lists the most common genes and DNA. The V and J calls come from TCRdb's annotation, not from the publication. The sample table holds around 2,500 distinct CDR3 sequences, of which 52% were seen once. The ten top clones hold roughly 36% of the sample.

TCR beta rearrangements were amplified from genomic DNA isolated from peripheral blood, not from sorted cells or RNA. The sequence derives from a human donor with a blood cancer. The donor label of this sample is uncertain. The chain links TRBV5-6 with TRBJ1-3; TRBD1 is perhaps the D gene, given 5 matching bases. The material sequenced was blood. The nucleotides are TGTGCCAGCAGGGTGAGGGGTGGAAACACCATATATTTT. Its translation is CASRVRGGNTIYF. Full variable domain (CDR3 extended with the reference TRBV5-6 and TRBJ1-3 proteins): DAGVTQSPTHLIKTRGQQVTLRCSPKSGHDTVSWYQQALGQGPQFIFQYYEEEERQRGNFPDRFSGHQFPNYSSELNVNALLLGDSALYLCASRVRGGNTIYFGEGSWLTVV.